This T cell receptor beta chain was sequenced for a study of post-analysis software for immune sequencing data (dated by TCRdb to between 2015 and 2017). A note on the overall study: Recorded disease courses included relapsing-remitting, secondary progressive and progressive-relapsing multiple sclerosis, with some patients lacking subtype annotation. The patient repertoires were set against about 12 previously published healthy control repertoires from donors whose ages ranged from about 6 to 25 years. A subset of samples was prepared in parallel using single-end sample barcoding, then pooled and co-amplified after Illumina adapter ligation. Broad study findings and their caveats: Strong co-clustering of samples prepared in the same batch was shown by direct clustering with F measure, prompting a batch-effect correction. Multiple sclerosis patients had significantly lower normalized Chao1 diversity than controls, a result that suggests substantial peripheral T-cell clonal expansion. The multiple sclerosis patient group was slightly younger than the control group. Patients showed significantly higher frequencies than controls for several TRBV segments, among them TRBV5-6, TRBV5-1 and TRBV20-1.

To demonstrate the VDJtools post-analysis software, TCR beta repertoires were profiled from the peripheral blood of about a dozen young patients with multiple sclerosis. The multiple sclerosis patients were children and adolescents between roughly 6 and 16 years of age. Libraries were constructed by PCR. Sequencing used an Illumina HiSeq 2500. Unique molecular identifiers were incorporated into TCR beta cDNA libraries to reduce PCR and sequencing biases. Per 1 to 10 million input T cells, some 500,000 cDNA molecules were obtained, such that each molecule approximated one T cell. The patient libraries were prepared and sequenced with the same protocol used for the earlier healthy control dataset. Samples belonging to the same batch were prepared together, multiplexed and sequenced on a shared HiSeq lane. Processing in the source paper ran as follows. MIGEC was used to process the raw barcoded reads, and molecular identifier groups with only a single read were discarded before consensus assembly and CDR3 extraction. Clonotype tables were post-analysed with VDJtools, and diversity was normalized by down-sampling all datasets to the smallest sample size. To correct batch-related cross-sample contamination, repertoire overlap clustering matched CDR3 amino acid sequences but not nucleotide sequences. TCRdb redid the processing of the public reads, applying fastp at Q25 and MiXCR, and retained in-frame beta chains. One record per CDR3 amino acid sequence lists the most common genes and DNA. The V and J calls, along with clone size, are taken from TCRdb and not from the paper's own processing. The sample table holds over 700,000 distinct CDR3 sequences, of which 25% to 30% were seen once. 0.56% of the sample is held by the ten biggest clonotypes.

CDR1 and CDR2, looked up from the germline V gene, are LGHNA and YNFKEQ. From cysteine to phenylalanine, the CDR3 is 14 amino acids long. Just CDR3 DNA is preserved here, 42 bases in frame from base 1. In the case of this clonotype: This clone's antigen is unknown. The junction departs from germline at one end; a sequencing error may be responsible.

This clonotype originated in a girl aged 10-17 years with multiple sclerosis. Sequencing was done on a sample of blood. The rearranged segments are TRBV4-2 and TRBJ2-5; 8 junctional bases match TRBD2. CDR3 sequence: CASSQDRGGETQYF. The base sequence is TGCGCCAGCAGCCAAGATCGGGGGGGGGAGACCCAGTACTTC.